This is a list of T cell receptor beta chains from one sample in a study of T cells after yellow fever vaccination. Each CDR3 protein gets one entry after TCRdb re-called the 5' RACE reads with MiXCR. The table records roughly 170,000 distinct CDR3 sequences, approximately 9.7% of them present only once. The sequencing used CD8+ T cells sorted from PBMCs, collected 45 days after the yellow fever booster vaccination. These TCRs come from a man aged 18 to 30 who received the YFV17D yellow fever vaccine. The CDR3 runs from the conserved cysteine through the conserved F or W. Fields, in order: V gene, J gene, CDR3 protein.

v_call: TRBV5-4
j_call: TRBJ1-2
cdr3_aa: CASSAGTEVYYGYTF

v_call: TRBV14
j_call: TRBJ2-1
cdr3_aa: CASSHWTDKNNEQFF

v_call: TRBV11-2
j_call: TRBJ2-1
cdr3_aa: CASNGGGPNEQFF

v_call: TRBV7-9
j_call: TRBJ2-2
cdr3_aa: CASSETGGTGELFF

v_call: TRBV7-9
j_call: TRBJ1-1
cdr3_aa: CASSPGQGEAFF

v_call: TRBV9
j_call: TRBJ2-7
cdr3_aa: CASSVAAAREQYF

v_call: TRBV11-2
j_call: TRBJ1-5
cdr3_aa: CASSLQGEHQPQHF

v_call: TRBV5-1
j_call: TRBJ2-1
cdr3_aa: CASSPPETFNEQFF

v_call: TRBV5-1
j_call: TRBJ1-1
cdr3_aa: CASSPLTGMHTEAFF

v_call: TRBV28
j_call: TRBJ2-4
cdr3_aa: CASSLDPGPAKNIQYF

v_call: TRBV5-4
j_call: TRBJ1-2
cdr3_aa: CASGPEQVGAPYGYTF

v_call: TRBV2
j_call: TRBJ1-1
cdr3_aa: CASSAGTGITEAFF

v_call: TRBV7-8
j_call: TRBJ2-2
cdr3_aa: CASSLPRRLAANTGELFF

v_call: TRBV11-2
j_call: TRBJ2-7
cdr3_aa: CASRLGQTTEQYF

v_call: TRBV5-1
j_call: TRBJ1-1
cdr3_aa: CASSLASLNTEAFF

v_call: TRBV20-1
j_call: TRBJ1-5
cdr3_aa: CSARDRRSRGFHQPQHF

v_call: TRBV14
j_call: TRBJ1-2
cdr3_aa: CASSQGTWWAYGYTF

v_call: TRBV11-2
j_call: TRBJ1-1
cdr3_aa: CASSPLNTEAFF

v_call: TRBV4-3
j_call: TRBJ2-2
cdr3_aa: CASSQSLLGTGELFF

v_call: TRBV6-2/TRBV6-3
j_call: TRBJ2-2
cdr3_aa: CASSYPQKNTGELFF

v_call: TRBV7-6
j_call: TRBJ2-5
cdr3_aa: CASCSYREQETQYF

v_call: TRBV4-1
j_call: TRBJ2-3
cdr3_aa: CASSYRFNTDTQYF

v_call: TRBV11-2
j_call: TRBJ2-1
cdr3_aa: CASSLAEALFHEQFF

v_call: TRBV4-1
j_call: TRBJ1-2
cdr3_aa: CASSLRGQTGGYTF

v_call: TRBV7-8
j_call: TRBJ2-6
cdr3_aa: CASSLFEPGPETSGANVLTF

v_call: TRBV7-2
j_call: TRBJ2-2
cdr3_aa: CASSPRPTGELFF

v_call: TRBV7-9
j_call: TRBJ2-2
cdr3_aa: CASSLDFGTGELFF

v_call: TRBV7-9
j_call: TRBJ2-5
cdr3_aa: CASSLTGTGVETQYF

v_call: TRBV7-6
j_call: TRBJ2-3
cdr3_aa: CASSLATSGVADTQYF

v_call: TRBV6-1
j_call: TRBJ1-1
cdr3_aa: CASSEAGTGGYTEAFF

v_call: TRBV29-1
j_call: TRBJ2-2
cdr3_aa: CSAAFAGGLAGELFF

v_call: TRBV9
j_call: TRBJ2-1
cdr3_aa: CASSVGASEANEQFF

v_call: TRBV6-2/TRBV6-3
j_call: TRBJ2-1
cdr3_aa: CASKGFRGDEQFF

v_call: TRBV6-5
j_call: TRBJ1-6
cdr3_aa: CASSGGLGTPLHF

v_call: TRBV20-1
j_call: TRBJ2-5
cdr3_aa: CSARWGLAGGPLIQETQYF

v_call: TRBV4-3
j_call: TRBJ2-1
cdr3_aa: CASSHVPKVEQFF

v_call: TRBV11-2
j_call: TRBJ2-7
cdr3_aa: CASSLAQSYEQYF

v_call: TRBV4-3
j_call: TRBJ2-5
cdr3_aa: CASSQENYQGAQYF

v_call: TRBV7-9
j_call: TRBJ1-2
cdr3_aa: CASSPGGAGYTF

v_call: TRBV20-1
j_call: TRBJ2-5
cdr3_aa: CSARFETQYF

v_call: TRBV27
j_call: TRBJ1-4
cdr3_aa: CASSTEPGRLNEKLFF

v_call: TRBV29-1
j_call: TRBJ2-3
cdr3_aa: CSAHFGAGITDTQYF

v_call: TRBV20-1
j_call: TRBJ2-2
cdr3_aa: CSARDLGELFF

v_call: TRBV6-2/TRBV6-3
j_call: TRBJ2-7
cdr3_aa: CASSLFGTGKDEQYF

v_call: TRBV12-3/TRBV12-4
j_call: TRBJ2-5
cdr3_aa: CASSLGWGDYQETQYF

v_call: TRBV7-2
j_call: TRBJ2-7
cdr3_aa: CASASGGGSEQYF

v_call: TRBV15
j_call: TRBJ1-5
cdr3_aa: CATSRAGYQPQHF

v_call: TRBV7-9
j_call: TRBJ1-5
cdr3_aa: CASSWGQGNQPQHF

v_call: TRBV6-2/TRBV6-3
j_call: TRBJ1-2
cdr3_aa: CASTPGGGYGYTF

v_call: TRBV11-2
j_call: TRBJ1-2
cdr3_aa: CASSPGPRQGLNYGYTF

v_call: TRBV13
j_call: TRBJ1-1
cdr3_aa: CASSFDPETGDTEAFF

v_call: TRBV5-1
j_call: TRBJ1-4
cdr3_aa: CASSATENEKLFF

v_call: TRBV11-2
j_call: TRBJ2-7
cdr3_aa: CASSSGAAEGYEQYF

v_call: TRBV6-1
j_call: TRBJ1-1
cdr3_aa: CASRIQGLNTEAFF

v_call: TRBV19
j_call: TRBJ1-2
cdr3_aa: CASTVGGYGYTF

v_call: TRBV27
j_call: TRBJ2-3
cdr3_aa: CASSFWTDSDTQYF

v_call: TRBV25-1
j_call: TRBJ1-1
cdr3_aa: CASSEYWGAEAFF

v_call: TRBV20-1
j_call: TRBJ2-2
cdr3_aa: CSASQGGYTGELFF

v_call: TRBV4-1
j_call: TRBJ2-7
cdr3_aa: CASSQVPDIAYEQYF